The 7 T cell receptor beta chains listed next were all sequenced from one sample in a study of PD-L1 blockade in urothelial cancer. Profiling relied on immunoSEQ multiplex PCR, and the TCRdb table lists in-frame clones only, not all of them. The repertoire holds 50,000 to 60,000 clones, roughly 84% seen once, with 5.5% to 7.5% in the top ten. Material: PBMCs, obtained around atezolizumab (anti-PD-L1) treatment. These receptor sequences come from a man aged 40-50 years with urothelial cancer.

The chain carries TRBV15 and TRBJ1-3; D is unclear. The CDR3 is 15 amino acids. Trimming stripped 6 bases from V and 4 bases from J, with 16 bases between. CDR1 and CDR2 (germline): LNHNV, YYDKDF (reference sequence). The CDR3 coding sequence is TGTGCCACCAGATCGACGGAGGGTTCCGGAAACACCATATATTTT. It codes for CATRSTEGSGNTIYF.

The chain carries TRBV9 and TRBJ1-2, with D possibly matching TRBD1 (6 bases). Germline loops: CDR1 SGDLS, CDR2 YYNGEE. Trimming shortened V by 4 bases and J by 8 bases, and 18 bases separated the two germline ends. The CDR3 totals 14 residues. CDR3 coding DNA: TGTGCCAGCAGCAGAGGGGGTGCGGGGGGCGGCTACACCTTC. As protein: CASSRGGAGGGYTF. The complete variable domain, with remaining parts taken from reference TRBV9 and TRBJ1-2, reads DSGVTQTPKHLITATGQRVTLRCSPRSGDLSVYWYQQSLDQGLQFLIQYYNGEERAKGNILERFSAQQFPDLHSELNLSSLELGDSALYFCASSRGGAGGGYTFGSGTRLTVV.

This clone was seen a handful of times. The chain has TRBV29-1 and TRBJ1-1; TRBD1 agrees at 9 bases. V trimming: 4 bases; J trimming: 3 bases; junction bases outside the gene matches: 6. The CDR3 length is 14 residues. Per germline, CDR1 SQVTM and CDR2 ANQGSEA. The CDR3: CSVGNRGLYTEAFF. For the CDR3, the DNA is TGCAGCGTTGGCAACAGGGGGCTTTACACTGAAGCTTTCTTT.

This rearrangement joins TRBV5-1 to TRBJ2-1; 13 nucleotides line up with TRBD2. Germline values: CDR1 SGHRS, CDR2 YFSETQ. Germline trimming cut 0 bases from V and 14 bases from J; bases unmatched to any gene: 5. The CDR3 totals 14 residues. CDR3 residues: CASSLELAGGQEFF. The DNA for the CDR3 is TGCGCCAGCAGCTTGGAACTAGCGGGAGGGCAAGAGTTCTTC.

The J gene is TRBJ1-2, the V gene TRBV29-1; a weak D match, TRBD1 (6 bases). The V gene's germline CDR1 is SQVTM and CDR2 ANQGSEA. This CDR3 is 15 amino acids long. The ends were cut back, 1 base at V and 8 bases at J, with 20 bases in the middle. The CDR3 is CSVEGGGGGAIGYTF. In nucleotides, the CDR3 is TGCAGCGTTGAAGGGGGGGGCGGCGGGGCAATCGGCTACACCTTC.

The rearrangement links TRBV14 to TRBJ1-1; D is undetermined. This CDR3 has 13 residues. Germline V gene sequence: CDR1 SGHDN, CDR2 FVKESK. V was cut by 3 bases and J by 6 bases, with 11 bases left in between. Written as DNA, the CDR3 is TGTGCCAGCAGCCAGGGGAGCGGGCCTGAAGCTTTCTTT. This sequence encodes CASSQGSGPEAFF.

The CDR3 spells CAWSIGGSTDTQYF. As DNA, the CDR3 is TGTGCCTGGAGTATCGGGGGGAGCACAGATACGCAGTATTTT. This chain links TRBV30 with TRBJ2-3; 7 positions agree with TRBD2. This CDR3 is 14 amino acids long. Germline values: CDR1 GTSNPN, CDR2 SVGIG (reference sequence). V lost 2 bases, J lost 0 bases, and 2 bases stayed unmatched.